By share, the clone carrying this T cell receptor delta chain counts as large. The entry originates in a study of human gamma delta and Vdelta1 T cells. Germline values: CDR1 TSWWSYY, CDR2 QGS. With 0 bases removed from V and 0 bases from J, the gap between germline ends came to 20 bases. The CDR3 consists of 19 residues. TCRdb re-called clones from the PCR reads using CATT. The data show 1,100 to 1,500 delta-chain clones, around 41% seen once. The TCR sequence derives from a human donor in good health. Sequences were obtained from Vdelta1 gamma-delta T cells from blood. V is TRDV1 and J is TRDJ1; D is tentatively TRDD2 or TRDD3 (6 bases each). CDR3 sequence: CALGELPTLGSPYTDKLIF. The CDR3 region has the DNA TGTGCTCTTGGGGAACTTCCTACGCTGGGGAGCCCGTACACCGATAAACTCATCTTT.